A selection of T cell receptor beta chains follows, all from one sample in a study of human T cells and chemical hapten exposure. TCRdb re-called the RACE reads with MiXCR, one entry per CDR3 protein. The sample lists roughly 380,000 distinct CDR3 sequences, 4.8% seen once, with approximately 2.3% in the top ten. Material: whole blood, obtained in connection with sensitization to the hapten diphenylcyclopropenone (DPC). The receptor source for this set is a woman aged 45 to 65 with alopecia areata. Some clones in this sample may be carry-over from other donors' samples. The conserved cysteine and the conserved F or W are not part of the CDR3 here. Fields, in order: D gene, V gene, CDR3 protein. D genes are given only for firm matches.

TRBD1	TRBV7-2	ASSSRGGQSTDTQY
TRBD1	TRBV5-1	ASSRRMTGESYNEQF
-	TRBV6-5	ASSSRRKNQPQH
-	TRBV6-2/TRBV6-3	ASSYNENTGELF
TRBD1	TRBV6-5	ASSPQGAGYNEQF
-	TRBV9	ASSPRGGSGEKLF
TRBD1	TRBV28	ASSLRDRGQETQY
-	TRBV7-9	ASSVKSTDGYT
-	TRBV28	ASSPTGSYEQY
-	TRBV5-1	ASSLERQGTEAF
TRBD2	TRBV24-1	ATSGGGQGTDTQY
TRBD2	TRBV12-3/TRBV12-4	ASSQEGTSGREY
-	TRBV7-8	ASSDGTDPEQY
-	TRBV28	ASSFTGRGPSDEQY
-	TRBV3-1	ASSRGGVGQPQH
-	TRBV19	ASSTTVYNEQF
-	TRBV7-6	ASSFSGNEKLF
-	TRBV11-2	ASSPISDFYNEQF
TRBD2	TRBV12-3/TRBV12-4	ASSFRGGAFSYNEQF
TRBD1	TRBV27	ASDPPGQELEEQY
-	TRBV6-1	ASSELFRSSGTQY
-	TRBV20-1	SARRGPVNTEAF
TRBD2	TRBV27	ASSPTPLAGGGDTQY
-	TRBV7-3	ASSQTRNTEAF
-	TRBV27	ASSLSARTAGY
TRBD1	TRBV2	ASKRLGQGEETQY
-	TRBV3-1	ASSQEPAFMGADTQY
TRBD1	TRBV18	ASSLATGGDQPQH
-	TRBV7-8	ASSFLGLGTDTQY
-	TRBV10-3	ATRKSSYEQY
-	TRBV6-2/TRBV6-3	ASTIIQGNTEAF
-	TRBV18	ASSPPQT